These 9 T cell receptor beta chains came from one sample sequenced in a study of blood T cell repertoires in COVID-19. Method: immunoSEQ multiplex PCR; TCRdb's copy keeps in-frame clones and lacks some. The top ten hold 1% to 1.5% of the sample, which has approximately 210,000 clones, roughly 94% seen once. Sequencing used peripheral blood. These receptors all stem from a man aged 25 to 40 with acute or convalescent COVID-19.

The chain has TRBV3-1 (or the pseudogene TRBV3-2) and TRBJ1-4; D call uncertain. The CDR3 has 16 residues. Trimming shortened V by 4 bases and J by 10 bases, and 22 bases separated the two germline ends. Germline V gene sequence: CDR1 LGHDT, CDR2 YNNKEL (reference sequence). The CDR3, as DNA: TGTGCCAGCAGCCTTCCCCGAGTGGGAGGGAGCGGAAAACTGTTTTTT. This sequence encodes CASSLPRVGGSGKLFF.

The gene calls are TRBV7-9 and TRBJ2-7; D uncertain. In germline, CDR1 is SEHNR, CDR2 FQNEAQ (reference sequence). The CDR3 runs to 12 residues. The V and J ends lost 2 bases and 6 bases respectively, with 8 bases between them. In DNA form, the CDR3 reads TGTGCCAGCAGCTTATTCCGTTCCGAGCAGTACTTC. Residues: CASSLFRSEQYF.

The rearrangement joins TRBV2 to TRBJ2-3; 8 positions agree with TRBD2. With 4 bases clipped from V and 5 bases from J, the junction kept 8 bases outside the gene matches. CDR1 is SNHLY, CDR2 FYNNEI, per germline. The CDR3 loop spans 15 amino acids. CDR3 sequence: CASSGQQREIDTQYF. The CDR3, as DNA: TGTGCCAGCAGTGGTCAGCAGCGGGAGATAGATACGCAGTATTTT.

The chain recombines TRBV15 with TRBJ1-2; tentatively, D is TRBD1 (5 bases). The CDR3 spans 15 residues. The V end lost 0 bases, the J end lost 7 bases, and 15 bases lay between the germline ends. Per germline, CDR1 LNHNV and CDR2 YYDKDF (reference sequence). The CDR3 protein is CATSREGRGSFGYTF. The CDR3 bases are TGTGCCACCAGCAGAGAGGGGAGGGGATCCTTTGGCTACACCTTC.

This clone occurred a few times. V gene TRBV7-6 combines with J gene TRBJ1-1, with D possibly TRBD1 on 6 matching bases. The CDR3 consists of 17 residues. Germline V lookup: CDR1 SGHVS, CDR2 FNYEAQ. V lost 5 bases to trimming and J lost 0 bases, with 19 bases between them. The CDR3 DNA is TGTGCCAGCAGCCGACGGGTATCAGGGACAATGAACACTGAAGCTTTCTTT. Residues: CASSRRVSGTMNTEAFF.

The rearrangement joins TRBV7-3 to TRBJ2-7, with a possible D match to TRBD2 (5 bases). CDR3 length equals 13 residues. CDR1 is SGHTA and CDR2 is FQGTGA in the germline V gene. Trimming removed 3 bases from V and 8 bases from J, with 14 bases in between. CDR3 coding DNA: TGTGCCAGCAGCTTGGACGGACTTTCAAAGCAGTACTTC. Amino acid sequence: CASSLDGLSKQYF.

The chain joins TRBV11-2 to TRBJ2-1; perhaps TRBD1 as D (6 bases). V lost 4 bases and J 4 bases, leaving 14 bases between the germline ends. There are 15 residues in the CDR3. Per germline, CDR1 SGHAT and CDR2 FQNNGV. The CDR3 loop reads CASSSTGTRYNEQFF. The CDR3 DNA sequence: TGTGCCAGCAGCTCGACAGGTACCCGGTACAATGAGCAGTTCTTC.

This rearrangement joins TRBV5-1 to TRBJ2-7; weak D call: TRBD1 (8 bases). Trimming removed 7 bases from V and 3 bases from J, with 17 bases in between. Germline values: CDR1 SGHRS, CDR2 YFSETQ. This CDR3 comprises 14 residues. Here the CDR3 DNA reads TGCGCCAGCGGGGAGGGCACAGGGGGCTACGAGCAGTACTTC. Its translation: CASGEGTGGYEQYF.

The V and J genes are TRBV6-5 and TRBJ2-7, with 8 bases lining up with TRBD2. The ends lost 6 bases at V and 5 bases at J; junction bases unmatched: 6. Germline-derived CDR1 and CDR2 are MNHEY and SVGAGI. The CDR3 extends over 13 amino acids. CDR3 sequence: CASSYGRGDEQYF. The CDR3 nucleotides are TGTGCCAGCAGCTACGGGCGGGGGGACGAGCAGTACTTC.